The 30 T cell receptor beta chains below come from one sample, sequenced in a study of beta chain features in type 1 diabetes. Their antigens are not known. Expressed TCRB transcripts were sequenced after all isolated RNA was converted to cDNA. Assay used: immunoSEQ multiplex PCR; TCRdb lists only in-frame clones, some missing. Here the sample spans 300,000 or so clones, around 9.3% being singletons. Findings and limits, study-wide: TCRB CDR3s were moderately but significantly shorter in Type 1 diabetes patients in all four CD4+ subsets.

The sequenced sample consisted of central memory CD4+ T cells from blood. The receptors were sampled from a man younger than 40 with type 1 diabetes.

This clone was seen only a few times. This chain joins TRBV2 and TRBJ2-1; D is unclear. The V gene's germline CDR1 is SNHLY and CDR2 FYNNEI. This CDR3 has 16 residues. V shed 6 bases and J shed 0 bases, with 15 bases lying between them. CDR3 residues: CASRPFFVSSYNEQFF. CDR3 in DNA: TGTGCCAGCAGGCCCTTTTTCGTGAGCTCCTACAATGAGCAGTTCTTC.

Many counts were recorded for this clone. The chain recombines TRBV7-9 with TRBJ1-5; D is uncertain. There are 15 residues in the CDR3. The germline gives CDR1 SEHNR, CDR2 FQNEAQ (reference sequence). Trimming shortened V by 1 base and J by 2 bases, and 9 bases separated the two germline ends. CDR3 residues: CASSLEGRGNQPQHF. The CDR3, as DNA: TGTGCCAGCAGCTTAGAGGGCCGAGGCAATCAGCCCCAGCATTTT. The variable domain in full, completed from reference TRBV7-9 and TRBJ1-5, reads DTGVSQNPRHKITKRGQNVTFRCDPISEHNRLYWYRQTLGQGPEFLTYFQNEAQLEKSRLLSDRFSAERPKGSFSTLEIQRTEQGDSAMYLCASSLEGRGNQPQHFGDGTRLSIL.

V gene TRBV5-6 combines with J gene TRBJ2-4; D possibly matches TRBD1 or TRBD2 (6 bases each). Germline-derived CDR1 and CDR2 are SGHDT and YYEEEE. There are 14 residues in the CDR3. V was trimmed by 4 bases and J by 7 bases, leaving 15 bases between them. The CDR3 protein is CASSLRGAVNIQYF. For the CDR3, the DNA is TGTGCCAGCAGCCTTAGGGGGGCCGTCAACATTCAGTACTTC.

This clone has just a few counts. The V and J genes are TRBV4-3 and TRBJ2-7; no clear D. The CDR3 contains 15 residues. The germline V and J ends were trimmed by 0 bases and 2 bases, with 11 bases remaining between them. Germline loops: CDR1 LGHNA, CDR2 YSLEER. CDR3 in amino acids: CASSQDQAFPYEQYF. The CDR3 DNA reads TGCGCCAGCAGCCAAGATCAAGCATTTCCCTACGAGCAGTACTTC.

V and J are TRBV30 and TRBJ1-1; D might be TRBD1 (6 bases). CDR1 GTSNPN and CDR2 SVGIG come from the germline V gene (reference sequence). This CDR3 has 12 residues. Trimming cost V 3 bases and J 2 bases, with 7 bases left between them. The CDR3 reads CAWRDSNTEAFF. CDR3 nucleotide sequence: TGTGCCTGGAGGGACAGCAACACTGAAGCTTTCTTT.

The V call is TRBV7-2, the J call TRBJ1-1, with D unresolved. The CDR3 is made up of 13 amino acids. In germline, CDR1 is SGHTA, CDR2 FQGNSA. Trimming removed 5 bases at V and 4 bases at J, with 11 bases between. Written as DNA, the CDR3 is TGTGCCAGCAGCCCCGGCCCTTCCACTGAAGCTTTCTTT. Translating it yields CASSPGPSTEAFF.

This chain joins TRBV27 and TRBJ2-5, with 7 positions matching TRBD1. CDR1 MNHEY and CDR2 SMNVEV come from the germline V gene (reference sequence). V was pared by 7 bases and J by 2 bases, with 4 bases of the junction left unmatched. This CDR3 has 13 residues. The CDR3 DNA reads TGTGCCAGCAAGGACAGGTCTCAAGAGACCCAGTACTTC. It encodes CASKDRSQETQYF.

The chain couples TRBV5-1 to TRBJ1-2, with unresolved D. Germline CDR1 reads SGHRS; CDR2 reads YFSETQ. CDR3 length: 13 amino acids. Trimming cost V 0 bases and J 7 bases, with 10 bases left between them. The chain's CDR3 is CASSLGQQAGYTF. The CDR3 nucleotides are TGCGCCAGCAGCTTGGGTCAGCAAGCTGGCTACACCTTC. The full variable domain, its missing parts supplied by reference TRBV5-1 and TRBJ1-2, is KAGVTQTPRYLIKTRGQQVTLSCSPISGHRSVSWYQQTPGQGLQFLFEYFSETQRNKGNFPGRFSGRQFSNSRSEMNVSTLELGDSALYLCASSLGQQAGYTFGSGTRLTVV.

This clone has at least ten counts. This sequence joins TRBV4-3 and TRBJ2-1; 12 bases are a match to TRBD2. Germline lookup yields CDR1 LGHNA and CDR2 YSLEER. The CDR3 spans 16 residues. The trim removed 3 bases at V and 7 bases at J, leaving 7 bases unmatched. In DNA form, the CDR3 reads TGCGCCAGCAGCCATGCTAGCGGGGGGGCAGAGAATGAGCAGTTCTTC. Translating gives CASSHASGGAENEQFF.

This sequence joins TRBV27 and TRBJ1-4, with a tentative D call TRBD1 (6 bases). Germline CDR1 is MNHEY and CDR2 is SMNVEV (reference sequence). CDR3 length: 16 amino acids. V was trimmed by 5 bases and J by 0 bases, leaving 13 bases between them. The CDR3 loop reads CASSPPGQPTNEKLFF. The DNA of the CDR3 is TGTGCCAGCAGTCCCCCCGGACAGCCAACTAATGAAAAACTGTTTTTT.

There are a few counts of this clone. V is TRBV9 and J is TRBJ2-1, with D uncertain. CDR3 size: 13 residues. Between the trimmed V and J ends, which lost 0 bases and 10 bases, there was a span of 11 bases. Germline CDR1 is SGDLS and CDR2 is YYNGEE. The CDR3 DNA reads TGTGCCAGCAGCGTAGGTAACCGCGCGGAGCAGTTCTTC. This gives the protein CASSVGNRAEQFF.

This clone was detected only a few times. The genes are TRBV14 and TRBJ2-7; 8 bases align to TRBD2. From germline, CDR1 is SGHDN and CDR2 FVKESK. This CDR3 spans 16 amino acids. The V and J ends lost 4 bases and 5 bases, in that order; junction bases with no gene match: 13. CDR3 in amino acids: CASSPLGGGVLDEQYF. Here the CDR3 DNA reads TGTGCCAGCAGCCCGCTCGGGGGGGGCGTTTTGGACGAGCAGTACTTC.

The table lists this clone with many counts. The V call is TRBV2, the J call TRBJ1-1, with D possibly being TRBD1 (5 bases). The germline V and J ends were trimmed by 3 bases and 4 bases, with 9 bases remaining between them. The CDR3 contains 13 residues. Germline V gives CDR1 SNHLY, CDR2 FYNNEI. This CDR3 reads CASSDEGSTEAFF. For the CDR3, the DNA is TGTGCCAGCAGTGATGAGGGGAGCACTGAAGCTTTCTTT.

This clone has just a few counts. V and J are TRBV4-3 and TRBJ2-1; TRBD1 aligns across 9 bases. The germline CDR1 and CDR2 sequences are LGHNA and YSLEER. CDR3 length equals 19 residues. With 0 bases clipped from V and 4 bases from J, the junction kept 13 bases outside the gene matches. CDR3 residues: CASSQDQRTGDFDYNEQFF. CDR3 nucleotide sequence: TGCGCCAGCAGCCAAGATCAGAGGACAGGGGATTTTGATTACAATGAGCAGTTCTTC.

J is TRBJ2-1 and V is TRBV7-8; D is tentatively TRBD1 or TRBD2 (5 bases each). The V end was cut by 1 base, the J end by 4 bases, with 8 bases between. Germline CDR1 reads SGHVS; CDR2 reads FQNEAQ. This CDR3 has 14 amino acids. The CDR3 region has the DNA TGTGCCAGCAGCTTAGAGAGGGGTTACAATGAGCAGTTCTTC. Protein sequence: CASSLERGYNEQFF.

V gene TRBV7-2 combines with J gene TRBJ2-3; TRBD2 is a possible D gene (5 bases). CDR1 SGHTA and CDR2 FQGNSA come from the germline V gene. This CDR3 has 15 amino acids. Trimming left V 4 bases short and J 4 bases short, with 15 bases between. The DNA for the CDR3 is TGTGCCAGCAGCTCAAGACCGCGGGCCCCAGATACGCAGTATTTT. Protein product: CASSSRPRAPDTQYF.

This clone has at least ten counts. This sample includes further DNA sequences coding for the same CDR3. The rearrangement uses TRBV5-1 and TRBJ1-6; D gene unclear. This CDR3 contains 16 residues. The V and J ends lost 2 bases and 8 bases respectively, with 17 bases between them. From germline, CDR1 is SGHRS and CDR2 YFSETQ. DNA of the CDR3: TGCGCCAGCAGCTTCTCCGGACGGCCTCCGGATTCACCCCTCCACTTT. Translation: CASSFSGRPPDSPLHF. Based on the CDR3 plus reference TRBV5-1 and TRBJ1-6, the full variable domain is KAGVTQTPRYLIKTRGQQVTLSCSPISGHRSVSWYQQTPGQGLQFLFEYFSETQRNKGNFPGRFSGRQFSNSRSEMNVSTLELGDSALYLCASSFSGRPPDSPLHFGNGTRLTVT.

This clone has a handful of counts. This chain uses TRBV7-6 with TRBJ2-5; D might be TRBD2 (6 bases). This CDR3 comprises 15 residues. CDR1 and CDR2 from the germline V gene are SGHVS and FNYEAQ. The V and J ends lost 5 bases and 5 bases respectively, with 18 bases between them. The CDR3 bases are TGTGCCAGCAGCCTCGGGACTTCTGCCGGCGAGACCCAGTACTTC. Translated: CASSLGTSAGETQYF.

The CDR3 is CASSYTVYEQFF. DNA for the CDR3: TGTGCCAGCAGCTATACCGTCTATGAGCAGTTCTTC. This chain joins TRBV28 and TRBJ2-1; D unclear. CDR1 is MDHEN and CDR2 is SYDVKM in the germline V gene. This CDR3 spans 12 amino acids. Trimming cost V 6 bases and J 8 bases, with 11 bases left between them.

This clone appeared a few times. The rearrangement links TRBV5-1 to TRBJ2-1, with a weak D call TRBD2 (6 bases). This CDR3 contains 16 residues. Germline V gene sequence: CDR1 SGHRS, CDR2 YFSETQ. The V end was cut by 2 bases, the J end by 0 bases, with 12 bases between. The CDR3 DNA sequence: TGCGCCAGCAGCTTCCGGGACTCAAGCTCCTACAATGAGCAGTTCTTC. Its translation is CASSFRDSSSYNEQFF.

This clone has just a few counts. The chain uses TRBV4-2 and TRBJ2-3, with 7 bases lining up with TRBD2. The CDR3 contains 15 residues. The V segment lost 4 bases and the J segment 2 bases; nucleotides outside the gene matches: 6. The germline V gene encodes CDR1 LGHNA and CDR2 YNFKEQ. The chain's CDR3 is CASSLTSPSTDTQYF. The CDR3 bases are TGTGCCAGCAGCCTGACTAGCCCCTCCACAGATACGCAGTATTTT.

The chain employs TRBV13 and TRBJ2-5; TRBD1 aligns across 11 bases. CDR1 and CDR2 (germline): PRHDT, FYEKMQ (reference sequence). Unmatched junction bases numbered 5, after V lost 2 bases and J lost 6 bases. This CDR3 region has 15 residues. In DNA form, the CDR3 reads TGTGCCAGCAGCTTATGGACAGGGGGCGGAAAGACCCAGTACTTC. Translating gives CASSLWTGGGKTQYF.

This clone came up a few times. V is TRBV7-9 and J is TRBJ2-2; 8 bases are a match to TRBD1. The germline gives CDR1 SEHNR, CDR2 FQNEAQ (reference sequence). The CDR3 totals 15 residues. With V trimmed by 5 bases and J by 3 bases, 5 bases remained unmatched. In nucleotides, the CDR3 is TGTGCCAGCAGCCAGGGGGCCGAGGACACCGGGGAGCTGTTTTTT. This translates into CASSQGAEDTGELFF. Supplemented by reference TRBV7-9 and TRBJ2-2, the full variable domain reads DTGVSQNPRHKITKRGQNVTFRCDPISEHNRLYWYRQTLGQGPEFLTYFQNEAQLEKSRLLSDRFSAERPKGSFSTLEIQRTEQGDSAMYLCASSQGAEDTGELFFGEGSRLTVL.

This clone was detected only a few times. The CDR3 region has the DNA TGTGCCAGCAGCTTAGCCCGGGGGTACGATGAAAAACTGTTTTTT. This sequence encodes CASSLARGYDEKLFF. The chain couples TRBV7-2 to TRBJ1-4, with D tentatively TRBD1 (5 bases). There are 15 residues in the CDR3. V was shortened by 0 bases and J by 6 bases, with 11 bases between the two germline ends. In germline, CDR1 is SGHTA, CDR2 FQGNSA.

A few counts support this clone. The chain has TRBV5-1 and TRBJ2-3; no firm D call. The germline CDR1 and CDR2 sequences are SGHRS and YFSETQ. The V end lost 0 bases, the J end lost 2 bases, and 7 bases lay between the germline ends. The CDR3 has 14 amino acids. The CDR3 region is CASSLAQVTDTQYF. In nucleotides, the CDR3 is TGCGCCAGCAGCTTGGCGCAGGTCACAGATACGCAGTATTTT.

This clone came up a few times. The gene calls are TRBV1 and TRBJ2-5; the table's TRBD2 call for D was not verified on the DNA. TRBV1 is a pseudogene locus. This CDR3 is built from 14 residues. The CDR3 spells CTSSHPPYLEGQYF. CDR3 nucleotide sequence: TGCACCAGCAGCCATCCGCCTTACCTGGAGGGCCAGTACTTC.

V usage is TRBV6-5 and J usage is TRBJ1-1; D might be TRBD1 (5 bases). The CDR3 contains 15 residues. Germline CDR1 is MNHEY and CDR2 is SVGAGI. V dropped 0 bases and J dropped 4 bases, with 12 bases sitting between them. The CDR3 region has the DNA TGTGCCAGCAGTTACTCGAGTCAGGGCCGCACTGAAGCTTTCTTT. It specifies CASSYSSQGRTEAFF.

This clone has ten or more counts. CDR3 sequence reads: CASSSTPGVAAFF. In DNA, the CDR3 is TGCGCCAGCAGCTCGACCCCTGGGGTTGCAGCTTTCTTT. The rearrangement links TRBV5-1 to TRBJ1-1; D gene uncertain. Germline V CDR1 and CDR2: SGHRS, YFSETQ. The length of the CDR3 is 13 residues. V gave up 3 bases and J gave up 10 bases, with 16 bases separating them.

J is TRBJ1-6 and V is TRBV6-5; tentative D call: TRBD1 (5 bases). The CDR3 consists of 14 residues. Germline V gene sequence: CDR1 MNHEY, CDR2 SVGAGI. Trimming stripped 6 bases from V and 7 bases from J, with 13 bases between. CDR3 DNA: TGTGCCAGCAGCCGGGGGGAAATGAATTCACCCCTCCACTTT. The encoded protein is CASSRGEMNSPLHF.

This clone has more than one count but fewer than ten. This sequence joins TRBV7-9 and TRBJ2-3, with 10 bases that match TRBD2. CDR1 is SEHNR, CDR2 FQNEAQ, per germline (reference sequence). V lost 9 bases to trimming and J lost 4 bases; unmatched junction nucleotides: 7. This CDR3 has 14 amino acids. For the CDR3, the DNA is TGTGCCAGTGCGGGTAGCGGGGGGCCAGATACGCAGTATTTT. Translation: CASAGSGGPDTQYF.